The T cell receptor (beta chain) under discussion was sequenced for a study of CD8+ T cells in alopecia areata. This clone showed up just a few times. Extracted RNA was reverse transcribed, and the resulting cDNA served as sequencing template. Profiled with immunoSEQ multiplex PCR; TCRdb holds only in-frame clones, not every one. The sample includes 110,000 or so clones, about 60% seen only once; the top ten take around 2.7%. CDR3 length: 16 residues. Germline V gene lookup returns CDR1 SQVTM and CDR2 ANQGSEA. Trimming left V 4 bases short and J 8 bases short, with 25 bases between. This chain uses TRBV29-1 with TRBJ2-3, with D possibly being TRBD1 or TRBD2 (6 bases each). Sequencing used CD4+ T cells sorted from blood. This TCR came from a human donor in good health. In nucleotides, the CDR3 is TGCAGCGTTGGCGGACTGAGGACGAGGGGGGTATCTACGCAGTATTTT. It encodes CSVGGLRTRGVSTQYF.